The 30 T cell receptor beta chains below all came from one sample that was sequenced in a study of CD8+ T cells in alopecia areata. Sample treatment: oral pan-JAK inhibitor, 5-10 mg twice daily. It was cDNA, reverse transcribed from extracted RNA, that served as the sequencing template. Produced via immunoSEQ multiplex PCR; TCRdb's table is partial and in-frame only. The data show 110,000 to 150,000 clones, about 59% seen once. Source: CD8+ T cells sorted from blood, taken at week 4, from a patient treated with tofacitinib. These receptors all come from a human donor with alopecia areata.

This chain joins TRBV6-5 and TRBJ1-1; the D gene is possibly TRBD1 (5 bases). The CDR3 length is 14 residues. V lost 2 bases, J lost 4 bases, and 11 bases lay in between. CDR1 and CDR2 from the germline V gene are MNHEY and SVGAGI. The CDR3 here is CASSYDGTGTEAFF. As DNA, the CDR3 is TGTGCCAGCAGTTACGACGGGACCGGCACTGAAGCTTTCTTT.

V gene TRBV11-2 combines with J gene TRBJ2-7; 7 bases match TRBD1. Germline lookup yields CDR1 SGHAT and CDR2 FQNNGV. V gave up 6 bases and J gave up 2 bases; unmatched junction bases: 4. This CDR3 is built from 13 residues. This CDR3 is CASRYRGTYEQYF. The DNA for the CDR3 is TGTGCCAGCAGATACAGGGGAACCTACGAGCAGTACTTC.

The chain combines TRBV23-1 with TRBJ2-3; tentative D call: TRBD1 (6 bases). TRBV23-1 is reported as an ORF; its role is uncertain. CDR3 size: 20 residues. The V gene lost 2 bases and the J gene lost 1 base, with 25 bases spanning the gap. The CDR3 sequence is CASSQTDRPAGRGGTDTQYF. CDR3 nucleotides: TGCGCCAGCAGTCAAACCGATCGCCCCGCGGGCAGGGGAGGCACAGATACGCAGTATTTT.

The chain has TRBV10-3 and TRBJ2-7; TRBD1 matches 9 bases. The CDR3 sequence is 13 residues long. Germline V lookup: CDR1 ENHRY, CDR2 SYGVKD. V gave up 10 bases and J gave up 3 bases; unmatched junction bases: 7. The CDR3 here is CANFPGQGYEQYF. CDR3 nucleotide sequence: TGTGCCAACTTTCCGGGACAGGGCTACGAGCAGTACTTC.

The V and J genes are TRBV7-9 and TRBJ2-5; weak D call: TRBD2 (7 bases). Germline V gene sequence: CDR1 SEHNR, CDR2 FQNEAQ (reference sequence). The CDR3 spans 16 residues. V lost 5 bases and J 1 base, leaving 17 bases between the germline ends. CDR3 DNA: TGTGCCAGCAGCCCCGGGGGCGGGGGCTTCCAAGAGACCCAGTACTTC. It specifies CASSPGGGGFQETQYF.

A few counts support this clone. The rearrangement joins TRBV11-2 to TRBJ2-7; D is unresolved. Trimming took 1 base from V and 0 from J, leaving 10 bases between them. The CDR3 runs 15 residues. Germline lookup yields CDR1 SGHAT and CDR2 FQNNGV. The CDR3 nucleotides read TGTGCCAGCAGCTTAGGGGCGGCAAGCTCCTACGAGCAGTACTTC. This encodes CASSLGAASSYEQYF.

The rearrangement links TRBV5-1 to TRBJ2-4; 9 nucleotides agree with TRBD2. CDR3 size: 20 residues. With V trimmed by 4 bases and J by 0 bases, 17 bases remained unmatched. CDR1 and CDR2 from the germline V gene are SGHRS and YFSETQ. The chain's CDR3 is CASSVPGTASGDLAKNIQYF. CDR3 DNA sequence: TGCGCCAGCAGCGTACCTGGGACTGCTAGCGGGGACCTAGCCAAAAACATTCAGTACTTC.

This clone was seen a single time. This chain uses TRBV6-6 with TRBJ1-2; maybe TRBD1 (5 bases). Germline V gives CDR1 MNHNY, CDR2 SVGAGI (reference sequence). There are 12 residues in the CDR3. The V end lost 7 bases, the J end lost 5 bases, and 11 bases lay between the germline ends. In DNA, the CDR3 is TGTGCCAGCAACAACGAGGGGTATGGCTACACCTTC. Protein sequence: CASNNEGYGYTF.

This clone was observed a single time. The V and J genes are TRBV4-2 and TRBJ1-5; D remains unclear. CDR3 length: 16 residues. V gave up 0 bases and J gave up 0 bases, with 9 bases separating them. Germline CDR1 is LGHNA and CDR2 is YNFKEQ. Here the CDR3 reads CASSQEVGLSNQPQHF. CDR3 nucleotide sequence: TGTGCCAGCAGCCAAGAAGTCGGACTTAGCAATCAGCCCCAGCATTTT.

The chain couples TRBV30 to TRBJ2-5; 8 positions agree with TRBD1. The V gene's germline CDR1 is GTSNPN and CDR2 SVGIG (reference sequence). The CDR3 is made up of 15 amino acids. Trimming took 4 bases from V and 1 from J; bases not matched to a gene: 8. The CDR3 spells CAWNLGDRTQETQYF. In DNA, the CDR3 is TGTGCCTGGAATTTGGGGGACAGGACCCAAGAGACCCAGTACTTC.

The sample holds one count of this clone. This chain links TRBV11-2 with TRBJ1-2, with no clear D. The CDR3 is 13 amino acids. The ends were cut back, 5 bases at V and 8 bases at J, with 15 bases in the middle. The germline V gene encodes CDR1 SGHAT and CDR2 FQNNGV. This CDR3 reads CASSTRAVGGYTF. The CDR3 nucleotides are TGTGCCAGCAGCACCCGGGCCGTTGGCGGCTACACCTTC.

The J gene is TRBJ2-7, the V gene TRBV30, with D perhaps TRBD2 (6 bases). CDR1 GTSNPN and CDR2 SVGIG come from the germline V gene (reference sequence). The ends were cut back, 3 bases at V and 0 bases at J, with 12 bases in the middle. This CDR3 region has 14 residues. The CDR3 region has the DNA TGTGCCTGGAGAGCCAGGCGGGACTCCTACGAGCAGTACTTC. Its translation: CAWRARRDSYEQYF.

The CDR3 coding sequence is TGTGCCACCCGGACAGTTAACAATGAGCAGTTCTTC. It yields the protein CATRTVNNEQFF. The gene calls are TRBV6-5 and TRBJ2-1, with D possibly being TRBD1 (6 bases). V was clipped by 10 bases and J by 5 bases, with 12 bases between them. The CDR3 length is 12 residues. Germline CDR1 MNHEY, CDR2 SVGAGI.

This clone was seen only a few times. The CDR3 DNA sequence: TGCAGTGCTAGTGGGGATGAAGCTTTCTTT. Translated, it gives CSASGDEAFF. The chain uses TRBV20-1 and TRBJ1-1; D ambiguous. The CDR3 consists of 10 residues. V was pared by 3 bases and J by 7 bases, with 6 bases between. The V gene's germline CDR1 is DFQATT and CDR2 SNEGSKA (reference sequence).

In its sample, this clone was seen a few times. The CDR3 sequence is CASSRARDYLVGTQYF. CDR3 DNA sequence: TGCGCCAGCAGCCGAGCCCGGGACTACCTCGTCGGAACCCAGTACTTC. V and J are TRBV4-1 and TRBJ2-5, with 7 nucleotides matching TRBD2. This CDR3 comprises 16 residues. The germline V gene encodes CDR1 MGHRA and CDR2 YSYEKL. Trimming took 4 bases from V and 8 from J; bases not matched to a gene: 16.

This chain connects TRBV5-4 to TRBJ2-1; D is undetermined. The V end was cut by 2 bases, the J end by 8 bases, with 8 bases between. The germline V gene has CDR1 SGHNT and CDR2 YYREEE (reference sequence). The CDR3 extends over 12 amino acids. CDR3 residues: CASSLAVDEQFF. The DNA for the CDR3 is TGTGCCAGCAGCTTAGCAGTCGATGAGCAGTTCTTC.

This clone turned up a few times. CDR3 amino acids: CASSPLAGVADTQYF. The CDR3 DNA sequence: TGTGCCAGCAGTCCCCTAGCGGGGGTGGCAGATACGCAGTATTTT. The V and J genes are TRBV6-5 and TRBJ2-3; 10 bases line up with TRBD2. Germline V gives CDR1 MNHEY, CDR2 SVGAGI. CDR3 length equals 15 residues. The V gene end was trimmed by 5 bases and the J gene end by 4 bases; junction bases not matched to a gene: 6.

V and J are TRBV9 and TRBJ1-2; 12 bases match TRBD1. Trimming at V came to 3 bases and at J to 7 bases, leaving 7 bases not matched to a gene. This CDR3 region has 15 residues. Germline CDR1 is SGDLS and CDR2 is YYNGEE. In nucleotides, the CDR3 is TGTGCCAGCAGCGCGGGGGGACAGGGGGCGCGTGGCTACACCTTC. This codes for CASSAGGQGARGYTF.

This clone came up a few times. The CDR3 bases are TGTGCCAGCAGGAGGGGAGGTGTCAAAGAGACCCAGTACTTC. Its translation is CASRRGGVKETQYF. The V call is TRBV11-2, the J call TRBJ2-5; D might be TRBD2 (6 bases). V lost 6 bases to trimming and J lost 3 bases, with 14 bases between them. The CDR3 extends over 14 amino acids. Germline lookup yields CDR1 SGHAT and CDR2 FQNNGV.

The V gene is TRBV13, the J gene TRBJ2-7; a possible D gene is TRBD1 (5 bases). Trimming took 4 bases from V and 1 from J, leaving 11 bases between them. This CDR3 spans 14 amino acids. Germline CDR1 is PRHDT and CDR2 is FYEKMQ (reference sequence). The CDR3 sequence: CASSSPTESYEQYF. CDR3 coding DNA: TGTGCCAGCAGCTCCCCGACAGAATCCTACGAGCAGTACTTC.

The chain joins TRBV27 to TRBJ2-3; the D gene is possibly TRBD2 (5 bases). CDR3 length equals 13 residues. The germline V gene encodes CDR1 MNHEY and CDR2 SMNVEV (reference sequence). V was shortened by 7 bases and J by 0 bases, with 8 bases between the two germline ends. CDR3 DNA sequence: TGTGCCAGCAACGGCGGGAGCACAGATACGCAGTATTTT. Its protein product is CASNGGSTDTQYF.

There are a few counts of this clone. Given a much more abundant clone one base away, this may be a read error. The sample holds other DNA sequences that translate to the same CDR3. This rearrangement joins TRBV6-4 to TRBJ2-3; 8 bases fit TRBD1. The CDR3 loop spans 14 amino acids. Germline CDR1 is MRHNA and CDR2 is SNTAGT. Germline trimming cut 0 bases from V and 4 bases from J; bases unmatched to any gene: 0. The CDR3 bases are TGTGCCAGCAGTGACTCACAGGGGGCAGATACGCAGTATTTT. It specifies CASSDSQGADTQYF.

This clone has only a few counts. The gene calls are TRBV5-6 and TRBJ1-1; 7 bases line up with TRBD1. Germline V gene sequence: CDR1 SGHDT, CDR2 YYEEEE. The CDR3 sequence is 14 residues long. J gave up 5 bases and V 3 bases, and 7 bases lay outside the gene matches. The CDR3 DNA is TGTGCCAGCAGCTGGGGGACAGTGTGGACTGAAGCTTTCTTT. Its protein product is CASSWGTVWTEAFF.

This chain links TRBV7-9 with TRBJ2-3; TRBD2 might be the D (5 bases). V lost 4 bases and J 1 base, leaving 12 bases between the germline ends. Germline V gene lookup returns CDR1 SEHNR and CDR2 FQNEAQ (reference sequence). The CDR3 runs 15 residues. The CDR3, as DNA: TGTGCCAGCAGCTCCCAGATCGGGGGCACAGATACGCAGTATTTT. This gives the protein CASSSQIGGTDTQYF.

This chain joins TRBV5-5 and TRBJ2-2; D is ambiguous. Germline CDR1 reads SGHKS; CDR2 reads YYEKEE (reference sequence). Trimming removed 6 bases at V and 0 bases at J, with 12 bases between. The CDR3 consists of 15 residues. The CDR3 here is CASTILRSNTGELFF. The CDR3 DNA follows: TGTGCCAGCACCATACTGAGGTCGAACACCGGGGAGCTGTTTTTT.

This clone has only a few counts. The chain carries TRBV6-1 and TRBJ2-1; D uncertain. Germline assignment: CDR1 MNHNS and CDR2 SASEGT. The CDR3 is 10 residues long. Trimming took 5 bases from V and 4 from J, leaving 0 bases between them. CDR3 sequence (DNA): TGTGCCAGCAGTTACAATGAGCAGTTCTTC. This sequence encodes CASSYNEQFF.

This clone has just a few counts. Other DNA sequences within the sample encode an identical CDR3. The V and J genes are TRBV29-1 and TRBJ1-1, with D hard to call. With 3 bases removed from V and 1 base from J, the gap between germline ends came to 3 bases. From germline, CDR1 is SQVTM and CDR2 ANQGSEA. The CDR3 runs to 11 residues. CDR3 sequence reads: CSVDRNTEAFF. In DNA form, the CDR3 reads TGCAGCGTTGACCGGAACACTGAAGCTTTCTTT.

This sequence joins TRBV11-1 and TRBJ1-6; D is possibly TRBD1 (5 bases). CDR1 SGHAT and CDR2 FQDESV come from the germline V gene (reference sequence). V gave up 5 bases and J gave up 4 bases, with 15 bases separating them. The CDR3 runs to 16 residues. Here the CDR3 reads CASSIGGTLYNSPLHF. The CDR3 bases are TGTGCCAGCAGCATCGGGGGTACCTTATATAATTCACCCCTCCACTTT.

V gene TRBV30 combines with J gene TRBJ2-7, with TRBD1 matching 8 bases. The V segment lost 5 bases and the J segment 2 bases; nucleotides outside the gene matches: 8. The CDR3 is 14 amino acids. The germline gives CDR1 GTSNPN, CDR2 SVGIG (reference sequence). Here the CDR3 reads CAWLGQGGTYEQYF. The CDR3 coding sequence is TGTGCCTGGCTTGGACAGGGCGGCACCTACGAGCAGTACTTC.

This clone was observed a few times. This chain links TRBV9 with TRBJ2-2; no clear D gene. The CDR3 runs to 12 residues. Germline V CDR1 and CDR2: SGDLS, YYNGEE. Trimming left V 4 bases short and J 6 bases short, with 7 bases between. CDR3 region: CASSLRPGELFF. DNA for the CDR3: TGTGCCAGCAGCTTACGACCCGGGGAGCTGTTTTTT.